Each of the 12 T cell receptor beta chains below was sequenced from the same sample in a study of T-cell memory formation after mild COVID-19. Each CDR3 protein gets one entry after TCRdb re-called the 5' RACE reads with MiXCR. This table has 250,000 or so distinct CDR3 sequences, 18% appearing once. The sample was PBMCs or a T cell subset sorted from them (not recorded which). The receptor set was obtained from a man aged 18 to 30 who had mild COVID-19 (a few samples of this study predate the infection). Cell type and time point are not known.

V and J are TRBV4-2 and TRBJ1-1; no reliable D call. Trimming took off 0 bases at V and 6 bases at J, with 8 bases between the two ends. Germline CDR1 and CDR2: LGHNA and YNFKEQ. This CDR3 comprises 13 residues. CDR3 residues: CASSQDQYAEAFF. CDR3 nucleotide sequence: TGTGCCAGCAGCCAAGATCAGTATGCTGAAGCTTTCTTT.

The V call is TRBV5-1, the J call TRBJ2-7; TRBD1 matches at 7 bases. This CDR3 is built from 15 residues. Trimming at V came to 0 bases and at J to 3 bases, leaving 6 bases not matched to a gene. Germline V CDR1 and CDR2: SGHRS, YFSETQ. The CDR3 nucleotides read TGCGCCAGCAGCTTGGGAGGGGGCGGAAACTACGAGCAGTACTTC. It encodes CASSLGGGGNYEQYF.

This chain uses TRBV6-5 with TRBJ2-3; no clear D gene. The germline V gene encodes CDR1 MNHEY and CDR2 SVGAGI. V was pared by 7 bases and J by 3 bases, with 5 bases between. The CDR3 is 11 residues long. CDR3 coding DNA: TGTGCCAGCACCGGAACAGATACGCAGTATTTT. Protein product: CASTGTDTQYF.

The V and J genes are TRBV20-1 and TRBJ2-1, with 8 bases aligning to TRBD2. The CDR3 totals 15 residues. Looked up from germline, CDR1 is DFQATT and CDR2 is SNEGSKA (reference sequence). The junction had 10 bases not matched to a gene; V was cut back by 8 bases and J by 1 base. CDR3 DNA sequence: TGCAGTCCCTCGGAGGGCGGGGGGTCCTACAATGAGCAGTTCTTC. Protein: CSPSEGGGSYNEQFF.

This chain joins TRBV5-4 and TRBJ2-6; 8 positions agree with TRBD2. Germline V gives CDR1 SGHNT, CDR2 YYREEE (reference sequence). The ends lost 0 bases at V and 3 bases at J; junction bases unmatched: 8. The CDR3 totals 18 residues. CDR3 nucleotide sequence: TGTGCCAGCAGCTTGGCCCCAGCGGGGGAAGGTGGGGCCAACGTCCTGACTTTC. The encoded protein is CASSLAPAGEGGANVLTF.

This clonotype showed up just a few times. The chain couples TRBV6-5 to TRBJ1-5; unclear D gene. Per germline, CDR1 MNHEY and CDR2 SVGAGI. This CDR3 has 13 amino acids. V lost 5 bases and J lost 9, with 14 bases in between. The CDR3 DNA follows: TGTGCCAGCAGTCTCCGGGCCGAGCGGCCCCAGCATTTT. Translation: CASSLRAERPQHF.

The CDR3 is CASSLPGLAGVTYNEQFF. The CDR3 DNA is TGTGCCAGCAGCTTGCCGGGACTAGCGGGGGTAACCTACAATGAGCAGTTCTTC. This chain joins TRBV7-9 and TRBJ2-1; 14 nucleotides align to TRBD2. The CDR3 spans 18 residues. The germline CDR1 and CDR2 sequences are SEHNR and FQNEAQ (reference sequence). V was clipped by 3 bases and J by 2 bases; unmatched bases: 6.

The rearrangement links TRBV4-3 to TRBJ1-5, with unresolved D. Trimming left V 1 base short and J 10 bases short, with 11 bases between. CDR3 size: 13 residues. Germline CDR1 is LGHNA and CDR2 is YSLEER. This chain's CDR3 is CASSQVGFGPQHF. The CDR3 DNA reads as TGCGCCAGCAGCCAAGTCGGGTTCGGCCCCCAGCATTTT.

The chain has TRBV7-6 and TRBJ1-1; no reliable D call. This CDR3 region has 18 residues. Trimming shortened V by 1 base and J by 0 bases, and 18 bases separated the two germline ends. Germline assignment: CDR1 SGHVS and CDR2 FNYEAQ. CDR3 protein: CASSLDSQVPLMNTEAFF. CDR3 sequence (DNA): TGTGCCAGCAGCTTAGACTCGCAGGTCCCCCTGATGAACACTGAAGCTTTCTTT.

The sample holds a few counts of this clonotype. This chain links TRBV5-1 with TRBJ1-1; D is ambiguous. The CDR3 contains 14 residues. V was shortened by 0 bases and J by 5 bases, with 11 bases between the two germline ends. Germline V lookup: CDR1 SGHRS, CDR2 YFSETQ. The CDR3, as DNA: TGCGCCAGCAGCTTGGTAAGGGAGGGTACTGAAGCTTTCTTT. Protein sequence: CASSLVREGTEAFF.

This clonotype was detected only a few times. This chain links TRBV28 with TRBJ2-4; TRBD2 is a possible D gene (6 bases). The germline gives CDR1 MDHEN, CDR2 SYDVKM. The V and J ends lost 6 bases and 0 bases respectively, with 15 bases between them. The CDR3 totals 16 residues. The CDR3 is CASRSTGGVAKNIQYF. The DNA for the CDR3 is TGTGCCAGCAGGTCCACAGGAGGGGTAGCCAAAAACATTCAGTACTTC.

The table lists this clonotype with a few counts. The genes are TRBV11-2 and TRBJ2-7, with no clear D. In germline, CDR1 is SGHAT, CDR2 FQNNGV. Trimming took 5 bases from V and 3 from J, leaving 11 bases between them. This CDR3 is 13 amino acids long. DNA of the CDR3: TGTGCCAGCAGCCCGTCAGACGTCTACGAGCAGTACTTC. Residues: CASSPSDVYEQYF.